Listed here is a single TCR beta chain. The sample originates from a study of early T cells in non-severe SARS-CoV-2 infection. Deletions cut 4 bases from V and 4 bases from J, with 10 bases between. This CDR3 contains 13 residues. TCRdb itself ran the 5' RACE reads through MiXCR, one entry per CDR3 protein. The profile covers roughly 70,000 distinct CDR3 sequences, with about 19% appearing a single time and about 15% taken by the ten largest. The rearrangement uses TRBV12-3 or TRBV12-4 and TRBJ1-2; D may be TRBD1 (6 bases). Sequenced here: whole blood, sampled at baseline. The TCR comes from an adult who was a healthcare worker with PCR-confirmed SARS-CoV-2 infection or an uninfected control (not recorded which). This chain's CDR3 is CASSWDTFYGYTF. CDR3 bases: TGTGCCAGCAGTTGGGACACCTTCTATGGCTACACCTTC.